The source of this TCR beta chain is a study of OX40 agonist ivuxolimab in advanced cancers. CDR1 SGHDT and CDR2 YYEEEE come from the germline V gene. The CDR3 is made up of 14 amino acids. V was shortened by 3 bases and J by 8 bases, with 17 bases between the two germline ends. The assay was immunoSEQ multiplex PCR, and TCRdb's table has in-frame clones only and misses some. The data contain under 95,000 clones, roughly 87% of them singletons. The clonotype was recovered from an adult with an advanced solid tumor such as melanoma, head and neck, liver or kidney cancer. Specimen: CD4+ or CD8+ T cells sorted from blood, collected in a trial of the OX40 agonist ivuxolimab. V usage is TRBV5-6 and J usage is TRBJ1-2; perhaps TRBD1 as D (5 bases). The chain's CDR3 is CASSSSGAQGGYTF. The CDR3 DNA reads as TGTGCCAGCAGCTCCTCCGGGGCCCAAGGAGGCTACACCTTC.